This T cell receptor (beta chain) derives from a study of T cell changes during pregnancy in multiple sclerosis. Repertoires were generated with immunoSEQ multiplex PCR, while TCRdb's copy carries only in-frame clones and drops some. The profile shows tens of thousands of clones, about nine tenths of them singletons. With respect to this clone: The same CDR3 is also encoded by other DNA sequences in this sample.

Germline V gene data show CDR1 as SGDLS and CDR2 as YYNGEE. This CDR3 is 16 amino acids long. J lost 0 bases, V lost 0 bases, and 4 bases had no gene match. This receptor was taken from a female donor in good health, enrolled as a control in a pregnancy study. The input for sequencing was peripheral blood, taken after pregnancy. The rearrangement uses TRBV9 and TRBJ1-2; 8 nucleotides align to TRBD1. DNA of the CDR3: TGTGCCAGCAGCGTAGCACCGGGACAGGCTAACTATGGCTACACCTTC. As protein: CASSVAPGQANYGYTF.